Following are 3 T cell receptor beta chains from one sample sequenced in a study of T cell responses to AZD1222 COVID-19 vaccine. Repertoires were generated with immunoSEQ multiplex PCR, while TCRdb's copy carries only in-frame clones and drops some. This repertoire comprises around 140,000 clones; its ten largest clones make up about 2%. The sample consisted of peripheral blood. Receptor source: an adult in good health.

The rearrangement joins TRBV28 to TRBJ1-1; TRBD1 might be the D (5 bases). The CDR3 length is 14 residues. The V end lost 6 bases, the J end lost 0 bases, and 11 bases lay between the germline ends. Per germline, CDR1 MDHEN and CDR2 SYDVKM. Written as DNA, the CDR3 is TGTGCCAGCAGATCGCAGGGAGTGAACACTGAAGCTTTCTTT. It specifies CASRSQGVNTEAFF.

The chain couples TRBV13 to TRBJ1-5; D is uncertain. V gave up 6 bases and J gave up 7 bases, with 13 bases separating them. The CDR3 covers 13 residues. Looked up from germline, CDR1 is PRHDT and CDR2 is FYEKMQ (reference sequence). The DNA for the CDR3 is TGTGCCAGCAGTTGGGGAAGGGAGCAGCCCCAGCATTTT. Amino acid sequence: CASSWGREQPQHF.

The CDR3 DNA reads TGTGCCAGCAGTCGGAGAAACACCATATATTTT. Its translation is CASSRRNTIYF. The chain joins TRBV12-3 or TRBV12-4 to TRBJ1-3; no definite D call. The CDR3 runs 11 residues. Trimming stripped 5 bases from V and 5 bases from J, with 4 bases between.